These 15 T cell receptor beta chains came from one sample sequenced in a study of OX40 agonist ivuxolimab in advanced cancers. Here immunoSEQ multiplex PCR was the method, and the copy in TCRdb shows in-frame clones only, minus some. The data show 17,000 or so clones, roughly 73% seen once. The source was CD4+ or CD8+ T cells sorted from blood, collected in a trial of the OX40 agonist ivuxolimab. All receptors come from an adult with an advanced solid tumor such as melanoma, head and neck, liver or kidney cancer.

This clone was observed a handful of times. This rearrangement joins TRBV5-6 to TRBJ1-5; a weak D match, TRBD1 (6 bases). Deletions cut 0 bases from V and 7 bases from J, with 14 bases between. Germline V gene lookup returns CDR1 SGHDT and CDR2 YYEEEE. CDR3 length: 15 amino acids. CDR3 in amino acids: CASSLAGGRGQPQHF. For the CDR3, the DNA is TGTGCCAGCAGCTTGGCCGGGGGGCGCGGGCAGCCCCAGCATTTT.

The V call is TRBV2, the J call TRBJ2-5; D might be TRBD1 or TRBD2, each matching 5 bases. V was cut by 3 bases and J by 5 bases, with 16 bases left in between. The germline V gene encodes CDR1 SNHLY and CDR2 FYNNEI. The CDR3 loop spans 15 amino acids. The CDR3 sequence is CASSDEGMGEETQYF. The CDR3 DNA reads TGTGCCAGCAGTGACGAGGGTATGGGGGAGGAGACCCAGTACTTC.

The chain recombines TRBV29-1 with TRBJ2-1, with TRBD2 identical over 8 bases. The CDR3 has 15 residues. Germline values: CDR1 SQVTM, CDR2 ANQGSEA. V shed 2 bases, J shed 2 bases, and the junction held 5 bases outside the gene matches. The CDR3 nucleotides are TGCAGCGTTGAACCAGCGGGAGTCCCCTACAATGAGCAGTTCTTC. Its protein product is CSVEPAGVPYNEQFF.

The J gene is TRBJ2-5, the V gene TRBV12-5; 7 bases match TRBD1. The germline gives CDR1 LGHNT, CDR2 FRNRAP. The CDR3 extends over 16 amino acids. The V and J ends lost 4 bases and 2 bases, in that order; junction bases with no gene match: 10. Here the CDR3 reads CASGSTGTDLQETQYF. Written as DNA, the CDR3 is TGTGCTAGTGGTTCGACCGGGACAGACCTTCAAGAGACCCAGTACTTC.

There are a few counts of this clone. The rearrangement uses TRBV7-9 and TRBJ2-1; the D gene is possibly TRBD2 (5 bases). The V gene's germline CDR1 is SEHNR and CDR2 FQNEAQ (reference sequence). The CDR3 is 16 amino acids. The ends were cut back, 5 bases at V and 4 bases at J, with 18 bases in the middle. The CDR3 here is CASSPTSGAPYNEQFF. CDR3 bases: TGTGCCAGCAGCCCCACCAGCGGTGCCCCATACAATGAGCAGTTCTTC.

With respect to this clone: A read error may account for a junction end that differs from germline. The chain combines TRBV7-6 with TRBJ2-7; TRBD2 agrees at 13 bases. This CDR3 spans 17 amino acids. The germline CDR1 and CDR2 sequences are SGHVS and FNYEAQ. Here the CDR3 reads CASSLETSGRPSNEQYF. Here the CDR3 DNA reads TGTGCCAGCAGCTTAGAGACTAGCGGGAGGCCCTCCAACGAGCAGTACTTC.

The J gene is TRBJ1-2, the V gene TRBV14; a possible D gene is TRBD1 (5 bases). Per the germline V gene, CDR1 is SGHDN and CDR2 is FVKESK. V shed 1 base and J shed 4 bases, with 10 bases lying between them. The CDR3 consists of 14 residues. The CDR3 reads CASSQVGGGYGYTF. The CDR3 coding sequence is TGTGCCAGCAGCCAAGTCGGGGGTGGCTATGGCTACACCTTC.

This chain links TRBV5-1 with TRBJ1-1, with 9 bases aligning to TRBD1. V dropped 4 bases and J dropped 3; count of bases not matched to a gene: 7. Germline CDR1 reads SGHRS; CDR2 reads YFSETQ. The CDR3 has 15 residues. The CDR3 region is CASSIKQGAHTEAFF. The CDR3 nucleotides are TGCGCCAGCAGCATAAAACAGGGGGCGCACACTGAAGCTTTCTTT.

This clone came up once. The V and J genes are TRBV5-8 and TRBJ2-5, with 8 positions matching TRBD2. The CDR3 is made up of 15 amino acids. V was pared by 2 bases and J by 2 bases, with 5 bases of the junction left unmatched. Germline CDR1 and CDR2: SGHTS and YDEGEE. The DNA for the CDR3 is TGTGCCAGCAGCTTCATGAGCGGGGGACAAGAGACCCAGTACTTC. It translates to CASSFMSGGQETQYF.

The chain has TRBV27 and TRBJ1-2; no definite D call. From germline, CDR1 is MNHEY and CDR2 SMNVEV (reference sequence). V lost 8 bases to trimming and J lost 4 bases, with 11 bases between them. The CDR3 consists of 12 residues. The DNA for the CDR3 is TGTGCCAGCGCCGACACGGGCTATGGCTACACCTTC. Encoded protein: CASADTGYGYTF.

This clone was counted a few times. The J gene is TRBJ2-3, the V gene TRBV5-6; TRBD2 aligns across 8 bases. This CDR3 comprises 14 residues. Germline V gives CDR1 SGHDT, CDR2 YYEEEE. The V and J ends lost 4 bases and 0 bases, in that order; junction bases with no gene match: 1. The DNA for the CDR3 is TGTGCCAGCAGCATAGCGGGAAGCACAGATACGCAGTATTTT. Protein sequence: CASSIAGSTDTQYF.

This chain uses TRBV5-5 with TRBJ2-1, with 8 bases identical to TRBD1. The length of the CDR3 is 12 residues. V lost 2 bases, J lost 12 bases, and 4 bases stayed unmatched. Germline V gene data show CDR1 as SGHKS and CDR2 as YYEKEE (reference sequence). The chain's CDR3 is CASSFLGTGQFF. CDR3 DNA: TGTGCCAGCAGCTTTTTAGGGACAGGGCAGTTCTTC.

The V and J genes are TRBV27 and TRBJ2-5; D remains ambiguous. CDR3 length: 14 residues. Germline V gene sequence: CDR1 MNHEY, CDR2 SMNVEV (reference sequence). With 3 bases removed from V and 3 bases from J, the gap between germline ends came to 11 bases. CDR3 nucleotides: TGTGCCAGCAGTTTCATAGATCGCAAAGAGACCCAGTACTTC. It codes for CASSFIDRKETQYF.

Comments on this clone: A read error is possible here, since a much larger clone lies one base away. The chain has TRBV13 and TRBJ2-1, with D unresolved. The V gene lost 0 bases and the J gene lost 7 bases, with 4 bases spanning the gap. The length of the CDR3 is 12 residues. Germline CDR1 and CDR2: PRHDT and FYEKMQ (reference sequence). The chain's CDR3 is CASSLGPNEQFF. The CDR3 DNA follows: TGTGCCAGCAGCTTAGGCCCAAATGAGCAGTTCTTC.

The chain employs TRBV11-3 and TRBJ2-3; D unclear. Germline-derived CDR1 and CDR2 are SGHNT and YENEEA. Trimming removed 5 bases from V and 6 bases from J, with 9 bases in between. The CDR3 covers 12 residues. CDR3 nucleotide sequence: TGTGCCAGCAGCCCTCCTATGGATACGCAGTATTTT. It translates to CASSPPMDTQYF.